The TCR beta chain described here comes from a study of T cell responses to AZD1222 COVID-19 vaccine. Notes on the study in general: Spike-wide vaccine-associated CD4 TCRs dominated at 160-218 and 743-854. All repertoire sampling was performed exclusively after the peak T cell response. Variant regions that are unmutated are reportedly the target of nearly half of spike-specific TCRs. Mostly white British, mostly female donors; authors suggested clonal diversity may be underestimated.

Some clones are missing from TCRdb's copy, which holds only in-frame ones; the method was immunoSEQ multiplex PCR. The table shows about 72,000 clones, with about nine tenths occurring only once. In the case of this clone: Its specificity is unknown.

This TCR was recovered from an adult in good health. Specimen: peripheral blood, collected on day 0 of AZD1222 vaccination.

The CDR3 is CASSPTTGRGYTF. In DNA, the CDR3 is TGTGCCAGCAGTCCCACGACAGGGAGGGGCTACACCTTC. The chain has TRBV6-5 and TRBJ1-2, with 7 bases lining up with TRBD1. The CDR3 sequence is 13 residues long. Trimming cost V 5 bases and J 8 bases; bases outside gene matches: 8. The germline gives CDR1 MNHEY, CDR2 SVGAGI.